This passage covers 18 T cell receptor beta chains from one sample sequenced in a study of shared clonotypes between healthy human individuals. TCRdb's copy holds only in-frame clones and misses some; the assay was immunoSEQ multiplex PCR. This sample has some 2,500,000 clones, with just under 95% found just once. What was sequenced was naive CD4+ T cells from PBMCs. Noted subset: CD45RA+ positively selected. Receptors originate from a man between 18 and 29 years old in good health. Some clones in this sample may be carry-over from other donors' samples.

In this sample, this clone turned up once. The chain employs TRBV6-5 and TRBJ2-5, with 7 bases lining up with TRBD1. This CDR3 is built from 14 residues. With V trimmed by 0 bases and J by 10 bases, 8 bases remained unmatched. Germline V gives CDR1 MNHEY, CDR2 SVGAGI. CDR3 sequence: CASSYSATGAHQYF. DNA for the CDR3: TGTGCCAGCAGTTACTCGGCCACAGGGGCTCACCAGTACTTC.

The CDR3 sequence is CSVVVSGELFF. CDR3 DNA: TGCAGCGTTGTTGTATCCGGGGAGCTGTTTTTT. V is TRBV29-1 and J is TRBJ2-2; no reliable D call. CDR1 is SQVTM and CDR2 is ANQGSEA in the germline V gene. The CDR3 totals 11 residues. V shed 4 bases and J shed 6 bases, with 6 bases lying between them.

In its sample, this clone was seen a few times. The J gene is TRBJ1-4, the V gene TRBV6-1, with 8 bases lining up with TRBD1. Trimming cost V 3 bases and J 8 bases; bases outside gene matches: 5. Germline loops: CDR1 MNHNS, CDR2 SASEGT. This CDR3 has 14 amino acids. The CDR3 nucleotides are TGTGCCAGCAGTGAGGGCAGGGGGCGGGAAAAACTGTTTTTT. This gives the protein CASSEGRGREKLFF.

Turning to this clone: In the same sample, other DNA sequences code for this CDR3. This chain uses TRBV6-6 with TRBJ2-3, with D perhaps matching TRBD2 (5 bases). The CDR3 is 11 amino acids. Germline CDR1 reads MNHNY; CDR2 reads SVGAGI (reference sequence). Trimming took off 5 bases at V and 6 bases at J, with 6 bases between the two ends. CDR3 in amino acids: CASSPGDTQYF. CDR3 bases: TGTGCCAGCAGTCCGGGGGATACGCAGTATTTT.

On this clone: Other DNA sequences from this sample encode an identical CDR3 as well. V is TRBV5-1 and J is TRBJ2-2, with 9 bases lining up with TRBD1. The germline gives CDR1 SGHRS, CDR2 YFSETQ. The J segment lost 3 bases and the V segment lost 1 base, leaving 1 base of the junction unmatched. This CDR3 is 15 amino acids long. This CDR3 is CASSLRQGDTGELFF. CDR3 DNA sequence: TGCGCCAGCAGCTTGAGACAGGGGGACACCGGGGAGCTGTTTTTT. The full variable domain, in which reference TRBV5-1 and TRBJ2-2 provide the parts outside the CDR3, is KAGVTQTPRYLIKTRGQQVTLSCSPISGHRSVSWYQQTPGQGLQFLFEYFSETQRNKGNFPGRFSGRQFSNSRSEMNVSTLELGDSALYLCASSLRQGDTGELFFGEGSRLTVL.

The J gene is TRBJ2-7, the V gene TRBV19, with D possibly matching TRBD1 (6 bases). V shed 4 bases and J shed 2 bases, with 15 bases lying between them. Germline V gene data show CDR1 as LNHDA and CDR2 as SQIVND (reference sequence). The CDR3 is 15 residues long. The chain's CDR3 is CASSTHGQKAYEQYF. The CDR3 bases are TGTGCCAGTAGTACCCACGGACAGAAAGCCTACGAGCAGTACTTC.

The rearrangement uses TRBV5-5 and TRBJ2-3; D may match TRBD1 or TRBD2 (6 bases each). V dropped 4 bases and J dropped 0 bases, with 21 bases sitting between them. This CDR3 has 18 amino acids. Per the germline V gene, CDR1 is SGHKS and CDR2 is YYEKEE (reference sequence). The CDR3 DNA reads as TGTGCCAGCAGCAACGGGAAATACGGGGGCGCGAGCACAGATACGCAGTATTTT. Translated, it gives CASSNGKYGGASTDTQYF.

The chain is built from TRBV30 and TRBJ1-2; D is uncertain. Trimming stripped 1 base from V and 8 bases from J, with 23 bases between. CDR3 length: 16 residues. In germline, CDR1 is GTSNPN, CDR2 SVGIG (reference sequence). CDR3 sequence: CAWSAHFRHPKKGYTF. The CDR3 nucleotides read TGTGCCTGGAGTGCCCACTTCCGACACCCTAAGAAGGGCTACACCTTC.

The gene calls are TRBV2 and TRBJ1-5, with no clear D. The CDR3 covers 14 residues. V lost 7 bases and J 3 bases, leaving 13 bases between the germline ends. CDR1 is SNHLY, CDR2 FYNNEI, per germline. The CDR3, as DNA: TGTGCCAGCACCACCCCGGCCCTCAATCAGCCCCAGCATTTT. Protein sequence: CASTTPALNQPQHF.

The V call is TRBV2, the J call TRBJ2-5; tentative D call: TRBD1 (6 bases). Germline assignment: CDR1 SNHLY and CDR2 FYNNEI. Trimming took off 3 bases at V and 5 bases at J, with 16 bases between the two ends. This CDR3 has 15 residues. The chain's CDR3 is CASSDEQGARETQYF. The CDR3 coding sequence is TGTGCCAGCAGTGATGAACAGGGTGCCCGTGAGACCCAGTACTTC.

In regard to this clone: Other DNA sequences in the sample encode the same CDR3. V is TRBV20-1 and J is TRBJ2-3; D is ambiguous. Trimming pared 2 bases from V and 4 bases from J, leaving 4 bases between. The CDR3 spans 11 residues. Germline assignment: CDR1 DFQATT and CDR2 SNEGSKA (reference sequence). Here the CDR3 reads CSARSSDTQYF. The CDR3 nucleotides read TGCAGTGCTAGAAGTTCAGATACGCAGTATTTT.

CDR3 sequence reads: CASTQGTGPPYEQYF. The CDR3 DNA follows: TGTGCCAGCACCCAGGGGACAGGACCACCCTACGAGCAGTACTTC. The gene calls are TRBV5-5 and TRBJ2-7, with TRBD1 matching 8 bases. Trimming cost V 6 bases and J 2 bases; bases outside gene matches: 10. The germline gives CDR1 SGHKS, CDR2 YYEKEE (reference sequence). The CDR3 is 15 residues long.

Note on this clone: One end of the junction varies from germline; a read error may be responsible. The chain is built from TRBV6-6 and TRBJ2-5; tentatively, D is TRBD2 (5 bases). This CDR3 has 13 residues. Germline V lookup: CDR1 MNHNY, CDR2 SVGAGI (reference sequence). The CDR3 spells CASEGAGQESQYF. In DNA, the CDR3 is TGTGCCAGCGAGGGAGCCGGGCAAGAGTCCCAGTACTTC.

The chain employs TRBV7-9 and TRBJ2-3, with D unresolved. V gave up 1 base and J gave up 1 base, with 9 bases separating them. Germline lookup yields CDR1 SEHNR and CDR2 FQNEAQ (reference sequence). The CDR3 spans 15 residues. For the CDR3, the DNA is TGTGCCAGCAGCTTAGTCTCCATTGGCACAGATACGCAGTATTTT. It encodes CASSLVSIGTDTQYF.

CDR3: CASSFSSSTDTQYF. CDR3 coding DNA: TGTGCCAGCAGCTTCTCCTCTAGCACAGATACGCAGTATTTT. This chain uses TRBV7-2 with TRBJ2-3; the D is unclear. The CDR3 runs to 14 residues. Per the germline V gene, CDR1 is SGHTA and CDR2 is FQGNSA. V lost 3 bases and J lost 0, with 7 bases in between. The full variable domain, in which reference TRBV7-2 and TRBJ2-3 provide the parts outside the CDR3, is GAGVSQSPSNKVTEKGKDVELRCDPISGHTALYWYRQSLGQGLEFLIYFQGNSAPDKSGLPSDRFSAERTGGSVSTLTIQRTQQEDSAVYLCASSFSSSTDTQYFGPGTRLTVL.

This chain's CDR3 is CASSSFTAISSYNEQFF. In DNA, the CDR3 is TGTGCCAGCAGCTCTTTTACAGCAATAAGCTCCTACAATGAGCAGTTCTTC. V usage is TRBV7-9 and J usage is TRBJ2-1, with D unclear. Germline CDR1 is SEHNR and CDR2 is FQNEAQ (reference sequence). V was trimmed by 4 bases and J by 0 bases, leaving 16 bases between them. This CDR3 contains 17 residues.

Note on this clone: In the same sample, other DNA sequences code for this CDR3. J is TRBJ2-5 and V is TRBV29-1, with 8 bases matching TRBD2. J was trimmed by 3 bases and V by 5 bases; bases with no gene match: 2. Looked up from germline, CDR1 is SQVTM and CDR2 is ANQGSEA. The CDR3 is made up of 12 amino acids. In nucleotides, the CDR3 is TGCAGCGTTCTAGCGGGCGAAGAGACCCAGTACTTC. Its protein is CSVLAGEETQYF.

V is TRBV7-3 and J is TRBJ2-3, with D possibly matching TRBD2 (5 bases). Trimming cost V 5 bases and J 1 base, with 10 bases left between them. This CDR3 spans 14 amino acids. Germline values: CDR1 SGHTA, CDR2 FQGTGA. CDR3 nucleotide sequence: TGTGCCAGCAGCCGGCCCGGGGGCACAGATACGCAGTATTTT. Translation gives CASSRPGGTDTQYF.